This T cell receptor beta chain was recovered during a study of relationships among human T cell subsets. From pooled CD4+ and CD8+ T cells, anti-CD45RA microbeads isolated naive plus transitional cells. This clonotype was seen just once. TCR alpha and beta CDR3s were amplified from mRNA by semiquantitative ARM-PCR. Tagged nested gene-specific primers were used first, then communal superprimers amplified exponentially. TCRdb passed the multiplex PCR reads through MiXCR, listing each CDR3 protein once. Of roughly 7,600 distinct CDR3 sequences in the sample, 70% were seen once. Germline CDR1 and CDR2: SGHAT and FQNNGV. V was trimmed by 4 bases and J by 2 bases, leaving 13 bases between them. The CDR3 loop spans 15 amino acids.

The gene calls are TRBV11-2 and TRBJ2-3; D remains unclear. Sequenced: naive and transitional (CD45RA+) T cells sorted from blood. The clonotype comes from a man aged 35 to 55 in good health. CDR3 sequence (DNA): TGTGCCAGCAGCTCAAACCCGACCAACACAGATACGCAGTATTTT. Translation gives CASSSNPTNTDTQYF.